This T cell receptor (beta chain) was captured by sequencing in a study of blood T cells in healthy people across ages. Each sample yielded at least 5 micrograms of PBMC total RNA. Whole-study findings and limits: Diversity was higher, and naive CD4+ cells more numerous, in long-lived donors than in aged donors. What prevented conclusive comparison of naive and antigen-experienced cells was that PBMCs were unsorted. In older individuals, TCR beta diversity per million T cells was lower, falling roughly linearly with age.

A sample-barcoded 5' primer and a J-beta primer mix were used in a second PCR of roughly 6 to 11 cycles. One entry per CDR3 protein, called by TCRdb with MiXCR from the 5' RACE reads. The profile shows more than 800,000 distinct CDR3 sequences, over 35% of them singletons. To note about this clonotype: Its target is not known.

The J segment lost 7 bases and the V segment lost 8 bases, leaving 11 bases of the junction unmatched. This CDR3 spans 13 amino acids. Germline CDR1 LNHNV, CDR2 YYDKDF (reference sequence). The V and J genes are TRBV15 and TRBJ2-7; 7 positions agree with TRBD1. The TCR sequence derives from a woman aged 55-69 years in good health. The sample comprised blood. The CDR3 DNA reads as TGTGCCACCCTGCAGACAGGGACGTTGGAGCAGTACTTC. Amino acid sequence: CATLQTGTLEQYF. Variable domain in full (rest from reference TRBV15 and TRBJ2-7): DAMVIQNPRYQVTQFGKPVTLSCSQTLNHNVMYWYQQKSSQAPKLLFHYYDKDFNNEADTPDNFQSRRPNTSFCFLDIRSPGLGDTAMYLCATLQTGTLEQYFGPGTRLTVT.